One and the same sample provided the 23 T cell receptor beta chains below, sequenced in a study of PD-1 blockade in classical Hodgkin lymphoma. Time point denoted: cycle 4 day 1 (C4D1), after 6 weeks of nivolumab. The patients all showed relapse after autologous stem cell transplantation, while their brentuximab vedotin exposure varied. Measured with immunoSEQ multiplex PCR; TCRdb has only the in-frame clones, and not every one. The table lists tens of thousands of clones, around 82% of them singletons, with roughly 17% in the top ten. Sequenced material: peripheral blood mononuclear cells (PBMCs), taken before the fourth cycle of nivolumab. These receptors all come from a human donor with classical Hodgkin lymphoma.

Concerning this clone itself: Its ends do not fully match the called genes, so a read error is possible. The chain has TRBV2 and TRBJ2-5; 7 bases map to TRBD1. The CDR3 runs 11 residues. Germline CDR1 SNHLY, CDR2 FYNNEI. The CDR3 protein is CASSALRDSNF. CDR3 DNA: TGTGCCAGCAGCGCCCTCCGGGACAGCAACTTC.

The chain is built from TRBV19 and TRBJ2-1; TRBD2 agrees at 7 bases. CDR3 size: 14 residues. Per germline, CDR1 LNHDA and CDR2 SQIVND (reference sequence). V lost 7 bases to trimming and J lost 10 bases; unmatched junction nucleotides: 13. As DNA, the CDR3 is TGTGCCAGTAACCTCGGGCGGGAGTCGGGAGAGCAGTTCTTC. This encodes CASNLGRESGEQFF.

The rearrangement uses TRBV10-3 and TRBJ1-1, with D maybe TRBD1 (5 bases). The CDR3 extends over 12 amino acids. Germline assignment: CDR1 ENHRY and CDR2 SYGVKD. Trimming removed 8 bases at V and 12 bases at J, with 19 bases between. DNA for the CDR3: TGTGCCATCGGCATTAACGGGGGTGTTACTTTCTTT. Residues: CAIGINGGVTFF.

J is TRBJ1-1 and V is TRBV6-1, with 8 bases aligning to TRBD1. V dropped 4 bases and J dropped 4; count of bases not matched to a gene: 11. The CDR3 spans 16 residues. The germline V gene encodes CDR1 MNHNS and CDR2 SASEGT. In nucleotides, the CDR3 is TGTGCCAGCAGTGCCCGGACAGGGAAGGAAGGCACTGAAGCTTTCTTT. Amino acid sequence: CASSARTGKEGTEAFF.

This chain joins TRBV6-5 and TRBJ1-2; TRBD1 agrees at 7 bases. The V gene end was trimmed by 6 bases and the J gene end by 4 bases; junction bases not matched to a gene: 5. This CDR3 has 13 amino acids. CDR1 and CDR2 (germline): MNHEY, SVGAGI. The CDR3 protein is CASSPTGSYGYTF. CDR3 nucleotide sequence: TGTGCCAGCAGCCCGACAGGGTCCTATGGCTACACCTTC.

This sequence joins TRBV30 and TRBJ1-2; D is perhaps TRBD1 (5 bases). The ends were cut back, 6 bases at V and 3 bases at J, with 20 bases in the middle. CDR3 length equals 15 residues. CDR1 and CDR2 from the germline V gene are GTSNPN and SVGIG (reference sequence). The CDR3 coding sequence is TGTGCCTGCTTGCGCCGGCAGGGTCGGTACTATGGCTACACCTTC. It codes for CACLRRQGRYYGYTF.

The CDR3 loop reads CASSISPSSYNEQFF. The CDR3 nucleotides read TGTGCCAGTAGTATCAGCCCAAGCTCCTACAATGAGCAGTTCTTC. This chain links TRBV19 with TRBJ2-1, with D unclear. The CDR3 runs 15 residues. Germline CDR1 LNHDA, CDR2 SQIVND (reference sequence). Trimming took off 3 bases at V and 0 bases at J, with 9 bases between the two ends.

This clone was found once. The rearrangement joins TRBV19 to TRBJ2-2, with TRBD1 as a possible D gene (5 bases). This CDR3 has 15 amino acids. The V and J ends lost 3 bases and 4 bases respectively, with 12 bases between them. Looked up from germline, CDR1 is LNHDA and CDR2 is SQIVND (reference sequence). CDR3 sequence: CASSIQGVGTGELFF. The DNA for the CDR3 is TGTGCCAGTAGTATTCAAGGGGTCGGCACCGGGGAGCTGTTTTTT. The whole variable domain, remainder taken from reference TRBV19 and TRBJ2-2, is DGGITQSPKYLFRKEGQNVTLSCEQNLNHDAMYWYRQDPGQGLRLIYYSQIVNDFQKGDIAEGYSVSREKKESFPLTVTSAQKNPTAFYLCASSIQGVGTGELFFGEGSRLTVL.

The gene calls are TRBV2 and TRBJ1-2; D is undetermined. The CDR3 runs to 11 residues. Germline lookup yields CDR1 SNHLY and CDR2 FYNNEI. Trimming took 7 bases from V and 4 from J, leaving 7 bases between them. CDR3 protein: CASTGRYGYTF. The CDR3 DNA is TGTGCCAGCACCGGACGCTATGGCTACACCTTC.

The V call is TRBV28, the J call TRBJ1-6, with TRBD1 matching over 10 bases. V lost 4 bases to trimming and J lost 6 bases; unmatched junction nucleotides: 3. The CDR3 sequence is 15 residues long. CDR1 is MDHEN and CDR2 is SYDVKM in the germline V gene. CDR3 sequence (DNA): TGTGCCAGCAGTTCAGGGGACAGGGGTAATTCACCCCTCCACTTT. Translating it yields CASSSGDRGNSPLHF.

The chain links TRBV28 to TRBJ2-1, with 7 bases matching TRBD2. Germline-derived CDR1 and CDR2 are MDHEN and SYDVKM. There are 15 residues in the CDR3. The ends lost 5 bases at V and 6 bases at J; junction bases unmatched: 10. CDR3 nucleotides: TGTGCCAGCAGTCCGCGGTGGCTAGCGGTCAATGAGCAGTTCTTC. Amino acid sequence: CASSPRWLAVNEQFF.

The V and J genes are TRBV27 and TRBJ1-2, with D possibly being TRBD1 (5 bases). This CDR3 spans 19 amino acids. The V end lost 5 bases, the J end lost 3 bases, and 28 bases lay between the germline ends. Germline CDR1 MNHEY, CDR2 SMNVEV (reference sequence). The CDR3, as DNA: TGTGCCAGCAGTCCCGGTGTTAGGAGGGGCCTCCGCCTCTACTATGGCTACACCTTC. Translating it yields CASSPGVRRGLRLYYGYTF.

The chain joins TRBV5-1 to TRBJ2-7; 7 nucleotides match TRBD1. Germline V lookup: CDR1 SGHRS, CDR2 YFSETQ. The CDR3 loop spans 14 amino acids. J lost 6 bases, V lost 2 bases, and 8 bases had no gene match. The CDR3 loop is CASSLQKGATEQYF. Written as DNA, the CDR3 is TGCGCCAGCAGCTTACAGAAGGGGGCCACCGAGCAGTACTTC.

The chain joins TRBV11-2 to TRBJ2-7; D unresolved. Germline values: CDR1 SGHAT, CDR2 FQNNGV. Between the trimmed V and J ends, which lost 5 bases and 7 bases, there was a span of 9 bases. There are 11 residues in the CDR3. The CDR3 loop reads CASSPLREQYF. CDR3 in DNA: TGTGCCAGCAGCCCCTTGCGGGAGCAGTACTTC.

V is TRBV27 and J is TRBJ2-3; D is possibly TRBD1 or TRBD2 (5 bases each). The ends were cut back, 9 bases at V and 3 bases at J, with 28 bases in the middle. The germline V gene has CDR1 MNHEY and CDR2 SMNVEV (reference sequence). The CDR3 loop spans 18 amino acids. The CDR3 loop reads CASFRGTRYDLGTDTQYF. CDR3 nucleotide sequence: TGTGCCAGTTTTAGAGGGACCCGCTATGATTTGGGGACAGATACGCAGTATTTT.

This chain connects TRBV9 to TRBJ1-2; TRBD1 agrees at 8 bases. With 3 bases clipped from V and 6 bases from J, the junction kept 7 bases outside the gene matches. Looked up from germline, CDR1 is SGDLS and CDR2 is YYNGEE. The CDR3 has 14 amino acids. The DNA for the CDR3 is TGTGCCAGCAGCGGAAACAGGGGGGATAATGGCTACACCTTC. Translating gives CASSGNRGDNGYTF. Variable domain in full (rest from reference TRBV9 and TRBJ1-2): DSGVTQTPKHLITATGQRVTLRCSPRSGDLSVYWYQQSLDQGLQFLIQYYNGEERAKGNILERFSAQQFPDLHSELNLSSLELGDSALYFCASSGNRGDNGYTFGSGTRLTVV.

This clone was observed once. A read error is likely, as this CDR3 ends without the conserved phenylalanine or tryptophan. The limits of the CDR3 on the DNA are not certain, so only TCRdb's listed CDR3 is given. The J gene is TRBJ2-7, the V gene TRBV9. The CDR3 is made up of 10 amino acids, end residues included. CDR1 and CDR2 from the germline V gene are SGDLS and YYNGEE. This chain's CDR3 is CASSPRPRTC.

The rearrangement joins TRBV12-5 to TRBJ1-5; D is perhaps TRBD1 (5 bases). Germline values: CDR1 LGHNT, CDR2 FRNRAP. The CDR3 has 15 residues. Trimming took 0 bases from V and 3 from J, leaving 9 bases between them. CDR3 region: CASGLVRGFNQPQHF. The DNA for the CDR3 is TGTGCTAGTGGTTTGGTAAGGGGTTTCAATCAGCCCCAGCATTTT.

The gene calls are TRBV28 and TRBJ2-1; TRBD2 matches 7 bases. The CDR3 is 13 residues long. V shed 6 bases, J shed 11 bases, and the junction held 10 bases outside the gene matches. The germline V gene has CDR1 MDHEN and CDR2 SYDVKM. This chain's CDR3 is CASSGTNQPKQFF. In nucleotides, the CDR3 is TGTGCCAGCAGCGGGACTAACCAGCCTAAGCAGTTCTTC.

The chain recombines TRBV5-1 with TRBJ1-4; D not resolved. The CDR3 sequence is 13 residues long. V gave up 6 bases and J gave up 3 bases, with 9 bases separating them. The germline gives CDR1 SGHRS, CDR2 YFSETQ. CDR3 sequence: CASKWAPNEKLFF. The CDR3 coding sequence is TGCGCCAGCAAGTGGGCTCCTAATGAAAAACTGTTTTTT.

This clone rates as medium-sized. The chain employs TRBV6-1 and TRBJ2-7; the match to TRBD2 covers 10 bases. The CDR3 is 15 residues long. The trim removed 6 bases at V and 5 bases at J, leaving 10 bases unmatched. Germline V CDR1 and CDR2: MNHNS, SASEGT. The chain's CDR3 is CASSMLAGENDEQYF. The CDR3 DNA sequence: TGTGCCAGCAGCATGCTAGCGGGAGAGAATGACGAGCAGTACTTC.

CDR3 bases: TGTGCCAGCAGCGCCCCGGGACTGAACACCGGGGAGCTGTTTTTT. This sequence encodes CASSAPGLNTGELFF. The chain carries TRBV9 and TRBJ2-2; tentatively, D is TRBD2 (6 bases). This CDR3 comprises 15 residues. V lost 3 bases and J 1 base, leaving 10 bases between the germline ends. Germline V gene sequence: CDR1 SGDLS, CDR2 YYNGEE.

This sequence joins TRBV4-2 and TRBJ2-7, with D possibly being TRBD1 or TRBD2 (5 bases each). The CDR3 has 15 residues. Germline CDR1 reads LGHNA; CDR2 reads YNFKEQ. V was pared by 0 bases and J by 5 bases, with 14 bases between. CDR3: CASSQDLRRDHEQYF. In nucleotides, the CDR3 is TGTGCCAGCAGCCAAGATTTACGCAGGGACCACGAGCAGTACTTC.